The entry below gives a single TCR beta chain sequence along with its context. Antigen specificity is unknown. The sample comes from a study of post-analysis software for immune sequencing data. Study at large: The disease courses spanned relapsing-remitting, secondary progressive and progressive-relapsing forms of multiple sclerosis.

Carried by the TCR beta cDNA libraries were unique molecular identifiers. Starting from roughly 1 to 10 million T cells, the study yielded approximately 500,000 cDNA molecules. Each CDR3 protein is one row after TCRdb ran MiXCR on the PCR reads. This table has a few hundred thousand distinct CDR3 sequences, around 36% appearing once. Overall study findings and caveats: The five TRBV segments detected at higher frequency in patients than in controls included TRBV5-6, TRBV5-1 and TRBV20-1. Patients with multiple sclerosis recorded significantly lower normalized Chao1 diversity than controls, the study found. Strong co-clustering by F measure linked samples that shared a preparation batch.

Germline CDR1 reads SGHRS; CDR2 reads YFSETQ. This CDR3 region has 17 residues. With 0 bases removed from V and 0 bases from J, the gap between germline ends came to 14 bases. Sequencing was performed on blood. The TCR sequence derives from a girl aged 2 to 17 with multiple sclerosis. The V and J genes are TRBV5-1 and TRBJ2-3; D is undetermined. The CDR3 DNA follows: TGCGCCAGCAGCTTGGCCCGGGCCGGGCCTAGCACAGATACGCAGTATTTT. Protein product: CASSLARAGPSTDTQYF.